This T cell receptor (beta chain) was documented in a study of CD8 T cells in ankylosing spondylitis. The V gene's germline CDR1 is SGHRS and CDR2 YFSETQ. The J segment lost 10 bases and the V segment lost 0 bases, leaving 9 bases of the junction unmatched. This CDR3 is 16 amino acids long. General study findings and limits: Reportedly, matched ankylosing spondylitis synovial fluid was significantly enriched for disease-linked clones. Existing reports had already noted some motif variants in reactive arthritis synovial fluid and blood.

This clonotype was seen repeatedly, ten times or more. Its target is not known. MiXCR, run by TCRdb on the 5' RACE reads, gives a single entry per CDR3 protein. The profile shows approximately 250,000 distinct CDR3 sequences, less than 9.5% of them singletons. The chain carries TRBV5-1 and TRBJ2-1; 11 nucleotides match TRBD2. This clonotype originated in a female donor with ankylosing spondylitis or in good health (not recorded which). Input material: blood, either unsorted or a sorted T cell fraction (not recorded which). As DNA, the CDR3 is TGCGCCAGCAGCTTGGCCCGGCTAGCGGGAGGTGGGGAGCAGTTCTTC. It encodes CASSLARLAGGGEQFF.